The TCR beta chain described here comes from a study of shared clonotypes between healthy human individuals (dated by TCRdb to about 2020). Turning to the overall study: Two women and three men aged 18 to 49 years were included in the cohort. Between about 0.85 and 9.5 billion PBMCs per donor were obtained by leukapheresis. Different laboratories and diverse techniques were used to prepare libraries and sequence TCR repertoires, to increase sequencing depth and limit assay-specific biases. For each donor, CD4 naive and CD4 memory were each given three plates, CD8 naive was given two plates, and CD8 memory was given one plate. Blood TCR repertoires of five healthy adults were deeply sequenced to estimate repertoire size and the extent of clonotype sharing between individuals.

General study outcomes and caveats: Sampling was restricted to blood, and TCR repertoires in tissues likely differ from the TCR repertoires found in blood. Pairwise subsampling indicated that sequencing depth was expected to affect the degree of clonotype sharing among donors. Incomplete sequencing was indicated by rarefaction of sorted-subset datasets, despite the large sequencing depth. Compared with non-shared clonotypes, clonotypes shared by all four sorted-subset donors had higher generation probabilities. Naive subsets generally had larger estimated clonotype richness than memory subsets. Sharing across several donors was observed for around 5% of naive CD4, under 4% of naive CD8, about 2.3% of memory CD4, and around 0.44% of memory CD8 clonotypes. The small number of donors limited the genetic and exposure-history diversity represented.

A distance of 16 bases separates the germline ends of V and J, which lose 5 bases and 2 bases respectively. Its CDR3 holds 15 amino acids, cysteine through phenylalanine. The kept DNA is CDR3 alone, 45 bases in frame from the first base. The germline V gene supplies CDR1 WSHSY and CDR2 SAAADI. Using the deep immunoSEQ assay, TCR CDR3 regions were amplified from genomic DNA by multiplex PCR. Extracted genomic DNA from each cell subset was spread evenly across all wells of several immunoSEQ 96-well plates, with each plate serving as a replicate. For sorted subsets, approximately 0.2 ug of genomic DNA, equivalent to 30,000 or so T cell genomes, went into each replicate PCR. The purified libraries were quantified using a Qubit 3.0 fluorometer, sized with a Bioanalyzer 2100, and then quantified again using the KAPA Library Quantification kit. Every immunoSEQ 96-well plate was sequenced on a separate single-read 150-cycle Illumina NextSeq 550 flow cell. As for the authors' bioinformatics: Because the immunoSEQ output included only junctional sequences and no quality scores, the filtering could not be the same as the filtering used for full-length reads. Sequences were annotated with PyIR, a Python wrapper for IgBLAST v1.9, and V/J genes and CDR3 were assigned using IMGT germline references. Any read was removed if the V/J assignment was weak (E-value above 1e-6), the CDR3 was missing, or the read contained stop codons, out-of-frame junctions, or ambiguous translated residues. A V3J clonotype was defined by an identical inferred V gene, J gene, and CDR3 amino acid sequence. Percentage overlap between repertoires was calculated by dividing the number of shared unique clonotypes by the size of the smaller repertoire. Repertoire richness was assessed with RTK rarefaction, the Chao1 estimator, and Recon v2.1 estimates of unobserved clonotypes. OLGA was used to compute generation probabilities for all TCRbeta clonotypes that the gDNA method yielded from a handful of donors. TCRdb provides this immuneACCESS table in a form limited to in-frame rearrangements. Some clones are lacking; in checked studies, under half of them reflect an unresolved V gene, and why the rest are absent is not known. From that table come the V and J calls and clone size; the DNA was used to work out D and trimming. The sample contains over a million clones, around 97% of them found a single time. About 1.2% of the sample is taken by the ten largest.

The donors were healthy, HIV-negative adults who had no recently reported acute infections or vaccinations. All donors were Caucasian adults living in Nashville, Tennessee, USA. CD4+ T cells were enriched by magnetic negative selection, after which naive cells were positively selected on CD45RA and the negative fraction was taken as the memory subset. Blood was obtained by leukapheresis, after which PBMCs were separated by Ficoll-Histopaque density gradient centrifugation and cryopreserved in liquid nitrogen vapor phase. Analytical flow cytometry was used to check the purity and quantity of each magnetically sorted T cell population. From each sorted fraction, genomic DNA was isolated and quantified by UV absorbance on a Nanodrop 2000c. As to this clone: No cognate antigen has been identified for it. Base qualities were left out, and no much larger clone turns up one base away.

The chain is encoded by TRBV10-2 joined to TRBJ2-7; matching of 7 bases hints at TRBD1 as the D gene. The TCR sequence derives from a man aged 25-45 years in good health. Sequenced material: naive CD4+ T cells sorted from blood. Interpreted using the paper, the cell subset or site label stands for: CD45RA+ positively selected. The DNA sequence reads TGCGCCAGCAGTCTTTACCAGGGGGGCCCCTACGAGCAGTACTTC. Its translation reads: CASSLYQGGPYEQYF.